The 26 T cell receptor beta chains below all came from one sample that was sequenced in a study of Graves' ophthalmopathy and Graves' hyperthyroidism. Investigators amplified TCR beta CDR3 regions from RNA transcripts. First-round RT-PCR relied on HTBI primers, and a second-round multiplex PCR came next. MiXCR, applied by TCRdb to the multiplex PCR reads, yields one record per CDR3 protein. The data hold over 650,000 distinct CDR3 sequences, with about two fifths observed a single time. Sequencing was carried out using peripheral blood. These TCRs come from an adult man with Graves' ophthalmopathy.

The chain carries TRBV7-2 and TRBJ2-5; D may match TRBD1 or TRBD2 (5 bases each). V shed 5 bases and J shed 4 bases, with 32 bases lying between them. The CDR3 length is 20 residues. CDR1 and CDR2 from the germline V gene are SGHTA and FQGNSA. The CDR3 DNA follows: TGTGCCAGCAGCCTTGCGGCCAGGGAAATTGTGATTTCGGGACGAGAGACCCAGTACTTC. This codes for CASSLAAREIVISGRETQYF.

About this clonotype: A single base separates this from a much larger clone, so it may be a read error. This chain uses TRBV7-2 with TRBJ2-5; D could derive from TRBD1 or TRBD2 (5 bases each). The CDR3 runs 16 residues. Trimming removed 3 bases at V and 0 bases at J, with 14 bases between. From germline, CDR1 is SGHTA and CDR2 FQGNSA. DNA for the CDR3: TGTGCCAGCAGCTTTCGGGGCAGAAGGTACCAAGAGACCCAGTACTTC. This sequence encodes CASSFRGRRYQETQYF. The variable domain in full, completed from reference TRBV7-2 and TRBJ2-5, reads GAGVSQSPSNKVTEKGKDVELRCDPISGHTALYWYRQSLGQGLEFLIYFQGNSAPDKSGLPSDRFSAERTGGSVSTLTIQRTQQEDSAVYLCASSFRGRRYQETQYFGPGTRLLVL.

This chain connects TRBV7-9 to TRBJ2-2; 14 bases agree with TRBD2. Germline CDR1 is SEHNR and CDR2 is FQNEAQ (reference sequence). The CDR3 totals 20 residues. The V gene end was trimmed by 5 bases and the J gene end by 5 bases; junction bases not matched to a gene: 16. CDR3 in DNA: TGTGCCAGCAGCCCCGGCTTAAGACTAGCGGGAGGGATCAGGACCGGGGAGCTGTTTTTT. It is translated as CASSPGLRLAGGIRTGELFF.

The chain has TRBV7-2 and TRBJ2-5; 8 nucleotides agree with TRBD1. The CDR3 sequence is 14 residues long. The germline CDR1 and CDR2 sequences are SGHTA and FQGNSA. J lost 5 bases, V lost 5 bases, and 7 bases had no gene match. CDR3: CASSADRGLETQYF. The CDR3 nucleotides are TGTGCCAGCAGCGCCGACAGGGGTTTGGAGACCCAGTACTTC. Supplemented by reference TRBV7-2 and TRBJ2-5, the full variable domain reads GAGVSQSPSNKVTEKGKDVELRCDPISGHTALYWYRQSLGQGLEFLIYFQGNSAPDKSGLPSDRFSAERTGGSVSTLTIQRTQQEDSAVYLCASSADRGLETQYFGPGTRLLVL.

Many counts were recorded for this clonotype. The chain carries TRBV29-1 and TRBJ1-1; no reliable D call. Trimming left V 4 bases short and J 6 bases short, with 15 bases between. Per the germline V gene, CDR1 is SQVTM and CDR2 is ANQGSEA. The CDR3 is 13 amino acids. CDR3 in DNA: TGCAGCGTTGCCTCCAGGTTGGTGGCTGAAGCTTTCTTT. As protein: CSVASRLVAEAFF.

This clonotype was observed at least ten times. The chain combines TRBV2 with TRBJ1-5, with 9 bases matching TRBD1. The CDR3 spans 14 residues. J gave up 6 bases and V 8 bases, and 8 bases lay outside the gene matches. Germline CDR1 SNHLY, CDR2 FYNNEI. CDR3 in DNA: TGTGCCAGCCGATGGACAGGGGCAAGTCAGCCCCAGCATTTT. The encoded protein is CASRWTGASQPQHF.

The chain uses TRBV13 and TRBJ2-3; D gene uncertain. Germline-derived CDR1 and CDR2 are PRHDT and FYEKMQ (reference sequence). The CDR3 runs to 14 residues. V dropped 0 bases and J dropped 0 bases, with 4 bases sitting between them. The CDR3 DNA is TGTGCCAGCAGCTTAGGCCGGAGCACAGATACGCAGTATTTT. Protein sequence: CASSLGRSTDTQYF.

This chain connects TRBV25-1 to TRBJ2-2; TRBD1 matches 7 bases. CDR3 size: 14 residues. The germline CDR1 and CDR2 sequences are MGHDK and SYGVNS. V trimming: 8 bases; J trimming: 0 bases; junction bases outside the gene matches: 3. CDR3 region: CASQGTANTGELFF. The CDR3 region has the DNA TGTGCCAGCCAGGGGACAGCGAACACCGGGGAGCTGTTTTTT.

This chain joins TRBV5-1 and TRBJ2-7; 10 bases line up with TRBD1. Germline trimming cut 5 bases from V and 6 bases from J; bases unmatched to any gene: 14. The germline V gene has CDR1 SGHRS and CDR2 YFSETQ. This CDR3 has 16 residues. CDR3 coding DNA: TGCGCCAGCAGGAGGGTGGGGACAGGGGAATGGCGCGAGCAGTACTTC. Its translation: CASRRVGTGEWREQYF.

The table lists this clonotype with many counts. The chain combines TRBV5-1 with TRBJ1-6; D is possibly TRBD1 (6 bases). Trimming left V 4 bases short and J 11 bases short, with 25 bases between. Germline CDR1 and CDR2: SGHRS and YFSETQ. The CDR3 is 17 residues long. The CDR3 reads CASSSGRGAKTETPLHF. DNA of the CDR3: TGCGCCAGCAGCAGTGGCAGGGGCGCAAAGACGGAGACACCCCTCCACTTT.

This clonotype was detected many times. The genes are TRBV7-2 and TRBJ2-5; no clear D. Trimming removed 5 bases from V and 1 base from J, with 11 bases in between. CDR3 length: 14 amino acids. The V gene's germline CDR1 is SGHTA and CDR2 FQGNSA. The CDR3 sequence is CASSTSRVQETQYF. Here the CDR3 DNA reads TGTGCCAGCAGCACTTCAAGGGTCCAAGAGACCCAGTACTTC.

The genes are TRBV20-1 and TRBJ2-5, with 9 bases identical to TRBD1. The J call may be wrong; the DNA end is better matched by TRBJ2-7. Germline CDR1 reads DFQATT; CDR2 reads SNEGSKA (reference sequence). The CDR3 runs 14 residues. The CDR3 protein is CSALGTGSSYEQYF. CDR3 coding DNA: TGCAGTGCACTCGGGACAGGGAGCTCCTACGAGCAGTACTTC.

This clonotype was recorded many times. The chain recombines TRBV7-9 with TRBJ2-5; no clear D. The V end was cut by 2 bases, the J end by 0 bases, with 13 bases between. The CDR3 totals 16 residues. Germline loops: CDR1 SEHNR, CDR2 FQNEAQ (reference sequence). The CDR3 reads CASSLRSYRDQETQYF. Here the CDR3 DNA reads TGTGCCAGCAGCTTACGTAGCTACAGAGACCAAGAGACCCAGTACTTC.

The genes are TRBV11-2 and TRBJ1-2; D might be TRBD1 (6 bases). Trimming took 5 bases from V and 8 from J, leaving 18 bases between them. CDR1 and CDR2 (germline): SGHAT, FQNNGV. This CDR3 is built from 14 residues. CDR3 sequence (DNA): TGTGCCAGCAGCGAAGGACAGTGGACGCCGGGCTACACCTTC. It yields the protein CASSEGQWTPGYTF.

This clonotype was counted at least ten times. V gene TRBV6-2 or TRBV6-3 combines with J gene TRBJ2-5; D is perhaps TRBD1 (6 bases). The CDR3 totals 12 residues. Germline assignment: CDR1 MNHEY and CDR2 SVGEGT. V was shortened by 5 bases and J by 6 bases, with 10 bases between the two germline ends. The CDR3 DNA reads as TGTGCCAGCAGTGTACAGGGAAAGACCCAGTACTTC. Translated: CASSVQGKTQYF.

This clonotype has at least ten counts. This sequence joins TRBV24-1 and TRBJ2-7; maybe TRBD1 (6 bases). Trimming took off 3 bases at V and 2 bases at J, with 10 bases between the two ends. This CDR3 comprises 14 residues. The germline V gene encodes CDR1 KGHDR and CDR2 SFDVKD. The CDR3 here is CATSDPTGTYEQYF. CDR3 coding DNA: TGTGCCACCAGTGATCCGACAGGAACCTACGAGCAGTACTTC.

In its sample, this clonotype was seen a few times. One junction end disagrees with the germline gene, perhaps due to a read error. The chain employs TRBV7-7 and TRBJ2-2; D is undetermined. Germline CDR1 reads SSHAT; CDR2 reads FNYEAQ (reference sequence). The CDR3 runs 15 residues. The CDR3: CASSLGDPFRGELFF. The CDR3 DNA sequence: TGTGCTAGCAGCTTAGGCGACCCCTTCCGGGGGGAGCTGTTTTTT.

This clonotype has only a few counts. The chain is built from TRBV7-9 and TRBJ1-2, with TRBD1 as a possible D gene (6 bases). The CDR3 contains 13 residues. V was shortened by 6 bases and J by 8 bases, with 16 bases between the two germline ends. CDR1 is SEHNR and CDR2 is FQNEAQ in the germline V gene (reference sequence). The CDR3 coding sequence is TGTGCCAGCAGTAACCAGGGGATAGCGGGCTACACCTTC. Residues: CASSNQGIAGYTF.

There are many counts of this clonotype. This chain links TRBV29-1 with TRBJ2-7; no clear D gene. V lost 1 base, J lost 3 bases, and 7 bases lay in between. The CDR3 has 12 amino acids. The germline V gene has CDR1 SQVTM and CDR2 ANQGSEA. The CDR3 is CSVEVGFYEQYF. The CDR3 DNA is TGCAGCGTTGAAGTAGGTTTCTACGAGCAGTACTTC.

The J gene is TRBJ2-5, the V gene TRBV9; TRBD2 aligns across 14 bases. The germline V gene encodes CDR1 SGDLS and CDR2 YYNGEE. Trimming cost V 3 bases and J 5 bases; bases outside gene matches: 12. CDR3 size: 18 residues. CDR3 nucleotides: TGTGCCAGCAGCGCCCCCGGGACTAGCGGGAGCGTCGGGGAGACCCAGTACTTC. Its protein product is CASSAPGTSGSVGETQYF.

The gene calls are TRBV25-1 and TRBJ2-1; no definite D call. CDR1 MGHDK and CDR2 SYGVNS come from the germline V gene. V gave up 6 bases and J gave up 7 bases, with 10 bases separating them. The CDR3 is made up of 12 amino acids. For the CDR3, the DNA is TGTGCCAGCAGAGGGTTAGGGAATGAGCAGTTCTTC. This encodes CASRGLGNEQFF. Complete variable domain (other parts from reference TRBV25-1 and TRBJ2-1): EADIYQTPRYLVIGTGKKITLECSQTMGHDKMYWYQQDPGMELHLIHYSYGVNSTEKGDLSSESTVSRIRTEHFPLTLESARPSHTSQYLCASRGLGNEQFFGPGTRLTVL.

The chain carries TRBV25-1 and TRBJ2-7; D not resolved. The CDR3 spans 15 residues. Per the germline V gene, CDR1 is MGHDK and CDR2 is SYGVNS. The ends were cut back, 6 bases at V and 5 bases at J, with 20 bases in the middle. The CDR3 nucleotides are TGTGCCAGCAGGCCCTCCGGGTGGAATCCCAACGAGCAGTACTTC. It yields the protein CASRPSGWNPNEQYF.

Notes on this clonotype: A read error may produce the germline difference seen at one junction end. V and J are TRBV29-1 and TRBJ1-4; D is possibly TRBD1 (6 bases). The CDR3 is 14 amino acids. Germline CDR1 and CDR2: SQVTM and ANQGSEA. CDR3 sequence (DNA): TGCAGCGCCACGGATCGAGGGGGAAATCTAGGTAGACTTTTT. As protein: CSATDRGGNLGRLF.

The rearrangement uses TRBV7-2 and TRBJ1-5, with 8 positions matching TRBD1. Germline CDR1 and CDR2: SGHTA and FQGNSA. V was pared by 3 bases and J by 3 bases, with 1 base of the junction left unmatched. The CDR3 runs to 14 residues. The CDR3 here is CASSFRGPNQPQHF. CDR3 in DNA: TGTGCCAGCAGCTTCAGGGGGCCCAATCAGCCCCAGCATTTT.

This clonotype showed up many times. The chain carries TRBV20-1 and TRBJ2-7; 7 nucleotides match TRBD1. This CDR3 contains 11 residues. V gave up 5 bases and J gave up 7 bases; unmatched junction bases: 5. Germline values: CDR1 DFQATT, CDR2 SNEGSKA (reference sequence). The CDR3 protein is CSASTGREQYF. The CDR3 nucleotides are TGCAGTGCTTCGACAGGGAGAGAGCAGTACTTC.

This clonotype came up many times. The chain is built from TRBV20-1 and TRBJ1-3; 11 positions agree with TRBD1. Germline V gives CDR1 DFQATT, CDR2 SNEGSKA (reference sequence). The CDR3 length is 13 residues. The junction had 4 bases not matched to a gene; V was cut back by 6 bases and J by 6 bases. The CDR3 nucleotides are TGCAGTGCGAGGACAGGGGGCCTAAACACCATATATTTT. Translated, it gives CSARTGGLNTIYF.